Shown below are 19 T cell receptor beta chains from a single sample sequenced in a study of CD8+ T cells in alopecia areata. The authors extracted RNA and reverse transcribed it into cDNA as the sequencing template. Sequencing was performed with immunoSEQ multiplex PCR; in TCRdb, only in-frame clones are kept and a portion is missing. The repertoire holds 200,000 to 250,000 clones, with 64% as singletons. Treatment defined: oral pan-JAK inhibitor, 5-10 mg twice daily. Sequencing used CD4+ T cells sorted from blood, obtained at week 4, from a patient treated with tofacitinib. These receptors were collected from a human donor with alopecia areata.

Regarding this clone: Other DNA variants within this sample encode the same CDR3. The rearrangement uses TRBV5-1 and TRBJ2-3; D not certain. The CDR3 is 15 amino acids. Trimming stripped 1 base from V and 1 base from J, with 10 bases between. Germline assignment: CDR1 SGHRS and CDR2 YFSETQ. The CDR3: CASSLLASGTDTQYF. CDR3 sequence (DNA): TGCGCCAGCAGCTTGTTAGCTAGTGGCACAGATACGCAGTATTTT.

The chain carries TRBV30 and TRBJ1-5; maybe TRBD1 (5 bases). Between the trimmed V and J ends, which lost 0 bases and 4 bases, there was a span of 10 bases. This CDR3 contains 14 residues. Germline-derived CDR1 and CDR2 are GTSNPN and SVGIG (reference sequence). The CDR3 is CAWSVPPGNQPQHF. The CDR3 bases are TGTGCCTGGAGTGTACCCCCAGGGAATCAGCCCCAGCATTTT.

The V gene is TRBV27, the J gene TRBJ1-6; 8 nucleotides match TRBD1. Trimming at V came to 2 bases and at J to 6 bases, leaving 3 bases not matched to a gene. The CDR3 runs to 15 residues. Germline CDR1 reads MNHEY; CDR2 reads SMNVEV (reference sequence). CDR3 amino acids: CASSLRTGSNSPLHF. The DNA of the CDR3 is TGTGCCAGCAGTTTAAGGACAGGGAGTAATTCACCCCTCCACTTT.

The chain joins TRBV5-1 to TRBJ1-1; 8 bases align to TRBD1. Germline V gene lookup returns CDR1 SGHRS and CDR2 YFSETQ. The V segment lost 3 bases and the J segment 0 bases; nucleotides outside the gene matches: 13. The CDR3 consists of 18 residues. CDR3 amino acids: CASSSRGPALALNTEAFF. CDR3 DNA sequence: TGCGCCAGCAGCTCCAGGGGGCCCGCCTTGGCTCTGAACACTGAAGCTTTCTTT.

The V gene is TRBV7-6, the J gene TRBJ2-7; tentatively, D is TRBD1 (6 bases). This CDR3 is built from 14 residues. Germline V gene sequence: CDR1 SGHVS, CDR2 FNYEAQ. V shed 0 bases and J shed 5 bases, with 11 bases lying between them. In DNA, the CDR3 is TGTGCCAGCAGCTTAGCCCCCCAGGGGAACGAGCAGTACTTC. It is translated as CASSLAPQGNEQYF.

This CDR3 is CASSELQNTEAFF. The CDR3 coding sequence is TGTGCCAGCAGTGAATTGCAGAACACTGAAGCTTTCTTT. The chain carries TRBV25-1 and TRBJ1-1, with no clear D. The V end lost 1 base, the J end lost 1 base, and 4 bases lay between the germline ends. Germline CDR1 reads MGHDK; CDR2 reads SYGVNS. This CDR3 is 13 amino acids long.

V gene TRBV6-6 combines with J gene TRBJ1-1; TRBD1 agrees at 7 bases. The CDR3 length is 16 residues. From germline, CDR1 is MNHNY and CDR2 SVGAGI (reference sequence). J was trimmed by 7 bases and V by 5 bases; bases with no gene match: 16. CDR3 nucleotide sequence: TGTGCCAGCAGTAGCCAGGGTAGCGCGCAGGGGGGTGAAGCTTTCTTT. Translation: CASSSQGSAQGGEAFF.

The gene calls are TRBV29-1 and TRBJ1-5; D is ambiguous. Trimming left V 4 bases short and J 6 bases short, with 16 bases between. CDR1 and CDR2 (germline): SQVTM, ANQGSEA. This CDR3 has 14 residues. Here the CDR3 DNA reads TGCAGCGTTGCAGTCTCAGACCTTGGTCAGCCCCAGCATTTT. Its translation: CSVAVSDLGQPQHF.

J is TRBJ1-2 and V is TRBV7-2, with a weak D call TRBD1 (5 bases). V gave up 11 bases and J gave up 8 bases, with 18 bases separating them. The CDR3 is made up of 12 amino acids. The germline V gene encodes CDR1 SGHTA and CDR2 FQGNSA. The CDR3 spells CASGPGTGGYTF. CDR3 nucleotides: TGTGCCTCGGGGCCGGGGACGGGAGGCTACACCTTC. Full variable domain (remainder filled in from reference TRBV7-2 and TRBJ1-2): GAGVSQSPSNKVTEKGKDVELRCDPISGHTALYWYRQSLGQGLEFLIYFQGNSAPDKSGLPSDRFSAERTGGSVSTLTIQRTQQEDSAVYLCASGPGTGGYTFGSGTRLTVV.

This clone was detected only a few times. The rearrangement links TRBV6-5 to TRBJ2-5; D is unclear. V was cut by 2 bases and J by 0 bases, with 1 base left in between. Per the germline V gene, CDR1 is MNHEY and CDR2 is SVGAGI. The CDR3 spans 12 residues. The CDR3, as DNA: TGTGCCAGCAGTTACAACCAAGAGACCCAGTACTTC. This sequence encodes CASSYNQETQYF.

The J gene is TRBJ2-1, the V gene TRBV29-1; D might be TRBD1 (6 bases). Germline V lookup: CDR1 SQVTM, CDR2 ANQGSEA. The CDR3 totals 12 residues. CDR3 in amino acids: CGVQGSYNEQFF. CDR3 bases: TGCGGAGTACAGGGAAGCTACAATGAGCAGTTCTTC.

This clone came up a few times. Other DNA sequences in the same sample also yield this CDR3. The chain employs TRBV2 and TRBJ2-6, with D tentatively TRBD2 (5 bases). Deletions cut 8 bases from V and 3 bases from J, with 5 bases between. Germline CDR1 SNHLY, CDR2 FYNNEI. This CDR3 contains 12 residues. The CDR3 region has the DNA TGTGCCAGCCGGGGTGGGGCCAACGTCCTGACTTTC. As protein: CASRGGANVLTF.

The chain is built from TRBV30 and TRBJ2-3; 9 bases agree with TRBD2. Unmatched junction bases numbered 8, after V lost 1 base and J lost 6 bases. The CDR3 extends over 15 amino acids. Germline assignment: CDR1 GTSNPN and CDR2 SVGIG (reference sequence). The CDR3 loop reads CAWSGSGGPWDTQYF. The DNA for the CDR3 is TGTGCCTGGAGTGGGAGCGGGGGGCCCTGGGATACGCAGTATTTT.

The count of this clone is one. The genes are TRBV5-6 and TRBJ2-3; no clear D gene. The CDR3 runs to 12 residues. Germline assignment: CDR1 SGHDT and CDR2 YYEEEE. V lost 3 bases and J 4 bases, leaving 6 bases between the germline ends. The CDR3 DNA reads TGTGCCAGCAGCTCCTGGGCAGATACGCAGTATTTT. It specifies CASSSWADTQYF.

As to this clone: Other nucleotide sequences in the sample specify the same CDR3. V is TRBV5-4 and J is TRBJ2-1, with D possibly being TRBD1 (5 bases). CDR1 is SGHNT, CDR2 YYREEE, per germline (reference sequence). Between the trimmed V and J ends, which lost 2 bases and 4 bases, there was a span of 7 bases. The CDR3 has 13 amino acids. Here the CDR3 DNA reads TGTGCCAGCAGCTTATCAGGGTACAATGAGCAGTTCTTC. Its translation is CASSLSGYNEQFF.

The chain recombines TRBV5-1 with TRBJ2-2; 8 bases are a match to TRBD1. CDR3 size: 15 residues. The germline gives CDR1 SGHRS, CDR2 YFSETQ. The V segment lost 4 bases and the J segment 3 bases; nucleotides outside the gene matches: 5. The CDR3 spells CASSRTGLDTGELFF. The CDR3 DNA reads TGCGCCAGCAGCAGGACAGGGTTGGACACCGGGGAGCTGTTTTTT.

The chain employs TRBV6-5 and TRBJ2-7; the D gene is possibly TRBD2 (5 bases). The CDR3 has 14 amino acids. V was pared by 6 bases and J by 5 bases, with 17 bases between. CDR1 MNHEY and CDR2 SVGAGI come from the germline V gene. The CDR3 loop is CASSNTPAENEQYF. CDR3 nucleotides: TGTGCCAGCAGCAATACCCCAGCGGAGAACGAGCAGTACTTC.

The rearrangement uses TRBV7-9 and TRBJ1-2, with TRBD1 matching over 9 bases. CDR1 is SEHNR and CDR2 is FQNEAQ in the germline V gene (reference sequence). This CDR3 region has 14 residues. V lost 5 bases and J lost 7; bases outside the gene matches: 8. The CDR3 DNA sequence: TGTGCCAGCAGCCCAAGGGACAGGGTATTTGGCTACACCTTC. It encodes CASSPRDRVFGYTF.

This CDR3 is CASSLQGAQGQPQHF. The CDR3 bases are TGTGCCAGCAGCTTACAGGGGGCGCAGGGTCAGCCCCAGCATTTT. V is TRBV5-6 and J is TRBJ1-5; TRBD1 agrees at 9 bases. Germline values: CDR1 SGHDT, CDR2 YYEEEE. After removal of 2 bases from V and 6 bases from J, the junction contained 6 bases not matched to a gene. This CDR3 comprises 15 residues.